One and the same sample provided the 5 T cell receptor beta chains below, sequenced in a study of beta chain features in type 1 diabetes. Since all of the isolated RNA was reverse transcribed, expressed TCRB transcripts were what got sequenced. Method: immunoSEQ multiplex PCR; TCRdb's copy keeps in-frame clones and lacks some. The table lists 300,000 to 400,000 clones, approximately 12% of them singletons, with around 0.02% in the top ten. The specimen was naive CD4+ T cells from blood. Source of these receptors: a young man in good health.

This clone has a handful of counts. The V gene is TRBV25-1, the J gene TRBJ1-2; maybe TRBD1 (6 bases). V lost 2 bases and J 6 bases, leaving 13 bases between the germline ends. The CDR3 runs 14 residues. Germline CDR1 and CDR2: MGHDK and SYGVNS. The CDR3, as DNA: TGTGCCAGCAGTGAACAGGGGATTATGGATGGCTACACCTTC. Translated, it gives CASSEQGIMDGYTF.

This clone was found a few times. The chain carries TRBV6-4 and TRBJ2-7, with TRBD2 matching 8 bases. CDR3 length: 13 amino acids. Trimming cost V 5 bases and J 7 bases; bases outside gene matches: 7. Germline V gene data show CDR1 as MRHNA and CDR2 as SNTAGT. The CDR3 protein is CASSIREGYEQYF. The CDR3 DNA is TGTGCCAGCAGTATACGGGAGGGCTATGAGCAGTACTTC.

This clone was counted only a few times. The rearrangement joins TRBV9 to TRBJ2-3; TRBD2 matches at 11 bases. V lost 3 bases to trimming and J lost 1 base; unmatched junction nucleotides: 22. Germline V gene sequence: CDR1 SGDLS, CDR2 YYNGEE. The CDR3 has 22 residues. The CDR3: CASSAPLKGVAGGPRGTDTQYF. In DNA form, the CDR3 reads TGTGCCAGCAGCGCCCCTCTAAAGGGGGTAGCGGGGGGGCCGAGGGGCACAGATACGCAGTATTTT.

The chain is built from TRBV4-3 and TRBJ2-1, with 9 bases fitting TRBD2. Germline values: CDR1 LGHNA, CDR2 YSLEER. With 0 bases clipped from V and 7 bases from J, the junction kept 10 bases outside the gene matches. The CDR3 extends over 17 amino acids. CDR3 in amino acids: CASSQDPIAGARNEQFF. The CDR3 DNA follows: TGCGCCAGCAGCCAAGACCCTATAGCGGGAGCAAGGAATGAGCAGTTCTTC.

In DNA, the CDR3 is TGCGCCAGCAGCCAAGGACTAGCGAGGCGAGCACTAGCCAAAAACATTCAGTACTTC. This encodes CASSQGLARRALAKNIQYF. The chain carries TRBV4-1 and TRBJ2-4, with 8 bases aligning to TRBD2. After removal of 1 base from V and 0 bases from J, the junction contained 11 bases not matched to a gene. CDR3 size: 19 residues. Germline V gives CDR1 MGHRA, CDR2 YSYEKL.